The next 8 T cell receptor beta chains were all read from a single sample in a study of blood T cells in healthy people across ages. Using a J-beta primer mix together with a sample-barcoded 5' primer, a second PCR was run for roughly 7 to 11 cycles. TCRdb called the 5' RACE reads again in MiXCR, with one record for every CDR3 protein. The sample has 800,000 or so distinct CDR3 sequences, roughly 25% seen once; the top ten hold roughly 3.5%. These data are also associated with another study on T cells of mothers and their children.

Sequencing used blood. Source of these receptors: a boy aged 5-17 years in good health.

This rearrangement joins TRBV2 to TRBJ1-5; the D is unclear. The V gene lost 6 bases and the J gene lost 11 bases, with 17 bases spanning the gap. Germline V gene sequence: CDR1 SNHLY, CDR2 FYNNEI. The CDR3 spans 13 residues. This chain's CDR3 is CASRGPWVRSQHF. The DNA for the CDR3 is TGTGCCAGCAGAGGACCCTGGGTCCGGTCCCAGCATTTT.

The chain links TRBV28 to TRBJ2-1; 7 bases match TRBD2. V lost 1 base, J lost 5 bases, and 11 bases stayed unmatched. Germline-derived CDR1 and CDR2 are MDHEN and SYDVKM. The CDR3 has 17 amino acids. CDR3 bases: TGTGCCAGCAGTTTATTCGGGACTACCCTCTGGGACAATGAGCAGTTCTTC. Its translation: CASSLFGTTLWDNEQFF.

The V and J genes are TRBV28 and TRBJ2-3; D uncertain. The CDR3 has 17 amino acids. Germline CDR1 MDHEN, CDR2 SYDVKM. The V end lost 3 bases, the J end lost 0 bases, and 16 bases lay between the germline ends. As DNA, the CDR3 is TGTGCCAGCAGTTTGTTGTGGCTAACCTCTAGCACAGATACGCAGTATTTT. This codes for CASSLLWLTSSTDTQYF.

This clonotype was picked up a small number of times. The rearrangement links TRBV7-3 to TRBJ2-3; the match to TRBD1 covers 9 bases. V dropped 6 bases and J dropped 1; count of bases not matched to a gene: 2. Per germline, CDR1 SGHTA and CDR2 FQGTGA. CDR3 size: 14 residues. The CDR3 nucleotides read TGTGCCAGCAGACGGACAGGGGGCACAGATACGCAGTATTTT. This gives the protein CASRRTGGTDTQYF. Filled out from reference TRBV7-3 and TRBJ2-3, the complete variable domain reads GAGVSQTPSNKVTEKGKYVELRCDPISGHTALYWYRQSLGQGPEFLIYFQGTGAADDSGLPNDRFFAVRPEGSVSTLKIQRTERGDSAVYLCASRRTGGTDTQYFGPGTRLTVL.

The chain has TRBV20-1 and TRBJ1-2; D ambiguous. The CDR3 contains 13 residues. Trimming took off 1 base at V and 7 bases at J, with 13 bases between the two ends. Germline lookup yields CDR1 DFQATT and CDR2 SNEGSKA (reference sequence). CDR3: CSARVGRTLGYTF. The CDR3 DNA reads as TGCAGTGCTAGAGTTGGACGGACTCTTGGCTACACCTTC.

This clonotype has just a few counts. The gene calls are TRBV29-1 and TRBJ2-5, with 10 bases fitting TRBD2. The J call is in doubt because the DNA end fits TRBJ2-7 better. The CDR3 has 15 amino acids. Germline V lookup: CDR1 SQVTM, CDR2 ANQGSEA. The CDR3 is CSVDGASGSIDEQYF. The CDR3 DNA reads TGCAGCGTTGACGGGGCTAGCGGGAGTATCGACGAGCAGTACTTC.

This clonotype was counted only a few times. V is TRBV29-1 and J is TRBJ1-4, with 10 bases lining up with TRBD1. After removal of 6 bases from V and 11 bases from J, the junction contained 12 bases not matched to a gene. The V gene's germline CDR1 is SQVTM and CDR2 ANQGSEA. The CDR3 spans 14 residues. Here the CDR3 reads CSVAGGQGISKLFF. CDR3 in DNA: TGCAGCGTCGCGGGGGGACAGGGGATTTCGAAACTGTTTTTT. Variable domain in full (rest from reference TRBV29-1 and TRBJ1-4): SAVISQKPSRDICQRGTSLTIQCQVDSQVTMMFWYRQQPGQSLTLIATANQGSEATYESGFVIDKFPISRPNLTFSTLTVSNMSPEDSSIYLCSVAGGQGISKLFFGSGTQLSVL.

This clonotype was counted only a few times. V and J are TRBV9 and TRBJ2-1, with TRBD2 matching over 8 bases. The CDR3 extends over 14 amino acids. CDR1 is SGDLS and CDR2 is YYNGEE in the germline V gene. Trimming at V came to 0 bases and at J to 8 bases, leaving 4 bases not matched to a gene. CDR3 bases: TGTGCCAGCAGCGTAGCGGGGGGGCCGTATGAGCAGTTCTTC. Protein: CASSVAGGPYEQFF.